Below, 9 T cell receptor beta chains from the same sample are listed, as sequenced in a study of shared clonotypes between healthy human individuals. Terminally differentiated effector memory CD45RA+ cells were excluded by CCR7 positive selection of CD45RO-negative cells. Sequencing was performed with immunoSEQ multiplex PCR; in TCRdb, only in-frame clones are kept and a portion is missing. The data contain over 750,000 clones, 90% to 97% of them seen just once; the ten biggest clones take up roughly 0.23%. The specimen sequenced was naive CD8+ T cells sorted from blood. Source of these receptors: a man aged 25-45 years in good health.

The rearrangement links TRBV19 to TRBJ2-7; D is unresolved. Germline CDR1 reads LNHDA; CDR2 reads SQIVND (reference sequence). V lost 7 bases and J 2 bases, leaving 9 bases between the germline ends. The CDR3 spans 12 residues. Here the CDR3 reads CASMDETYEQYF. The DNA of the CDR3 is TGTGCCAGTATGGATGAGACCTACGAGCAGTACTTC.

The rearrangement links TRBV4-1 to TRBJ2-7; no reliable D call. This CDR3 comprises 16 residues. The ends were cut back, 0 bases at V and 3 bases at J, with 15 bases in the middle. CDR1 MGHRA and CDR2 YSYEKL come from the germline V gene. The DNA for the CDR3 is TGCGCCAGCAGCCAAGAGGCCGGACCACCGAACTACGAGCAGTACTTC. Its translation is CASSQEAGPPNYEQYF.

V usage is TRBV7-2 and J usage is TRBJ2-7; D possibly corresponds to TRBD2 (6 bases). Germline V gives CDR1 SGHTA, CDR2 FQGNSA. V was clipped by 1 base and J by 0 bases, with 10 bases between them. The CDR3 is 15 amino acids. CDR3 residues: CASSLVAGPSYEQYF. CDR3 DNA: TGTGCCAGCAGCTTAGTGGCGGGACCCTCCTACGAGCAGTACTTC. Supplemented by reference TRBV7-2 and TRBJ2-7, the full variable domain reads GAGVSQSPSNKVTEKGKDVELRCDPISGHTALYWYRQSLGQGLEFLIYFQGNSAPDKSGLPSDRFSAERTGGSVSTLTIQRTQQEDSAVYLCASSLVAGPSYEQYFGPGTRLTVT.

CDR3 protein: CASSPGTAYGYTF. CDR3 nucleotide sequence: TGTGCCAGCAGCCCAGGGACAGCCTATGGCTACACCTTC. V gene TRBV5-6 combines with J gene TRBJ1-2; 7 nucleotides align to TRBD1. Germline values: CDR1 SGHDT, CDR2 YYEEEE. The CDR3 runs 13 residues. Trimming took 4 bases from V and 4 from J; bases not matched to a gene: 4. Full variable domain (remainder filled in from reference TRBV5-6 and TRBJ1-2): DAGVTQSPTHLIKTRGQQVTLRCSPKSGHDTVSWYQQALGQGPQFIFQYYEEEERQRGNFPDRFSGHQFPNYSSELNVNALLLGDSALYLCASSPGTAYGYTFGSGTRLTVV.

V is TRBV5-1 and J is TRBJ1-3; D possibly corresponds to TRBD1 (5 bases). The V end was cut by 2 bases, the J end by 8 bases, with 14 bases between. The CDR3 covers 14 residues. The germline CDR1 and CDR2 sequences are SGHRS and YFSETQ. The CDR3 protein is CASSLWTPGDTIYF. The CDR3 region has the DNA TGCGCCAGCAGCTTATGGACGCCGGGGGACACCATATATTTT.

The V and J genes are TRBV18 and TRBJ2-1; D might be TRBD1 or TRBD2, each matching 5 bases. Germline assignment: CDR1 KGHSH and CDR2 LQKENI. The length of the CDR3 is 20 residues. Deletions cut 5 bases from V and 5 bases from J, with 31 bases between. CDR3 amino acids: CASSTTGTKTASPLHNEQFF. CDR3 sequence (DNA): TGTGCCAGCTCAACCACCGGGACGAAAACAGCCTCGCCCCTGCACAATGAGCAGTTCTTC.

The chain is built from TRBV30 and TRBJ1-1; D gene ambiguous. CDR3 length equals 12 residues. Germline CDR1 is GTSNPN and CDR2 is SVGIG (reference sequence). Trimming left V 1 base short and J 4 bases short, with 7 bases between. The CDR3 spells CAWSGGGTEAFF. CDR3 nucleotides: TGTGCCTGGAGTGGGGGAGGCACTGAAGCTTTCTTT.

This chain uses TRBV27 with TRBJ2-7, with 9 bases fitting TRBD2. This CDR3 comprises 15 residues. The V and J ends lost 6 bases and 2 bases, in that order; junction bases with no gene match: 8. Germline V gene data show CDR1 as MNHEY and CDR2 as SMNVEV (reference sequence). CDR3 bases: TGTGCCAGCAGACTCGGGTCTAGCGGGACCTACGAGCAGTACTTC. It encodes CASRLGSSGTYEQYF.

The chain carries TRBV30 and TRBJ2-3; 12 bases fit TRBD2. With V trimmed by 3 bases and J by 4 bases, 8 bases remained unmatched. The germline CDR1 and CDR2 sequences are GTSNPN and SVGIG (reference sequence). The CDR3 consists of 16 residues. CDR3 in DNA: TGTGCCTGGAGCCTACTAGCGGGAGGTGGATCAGATACGCAGTATTTT. Encoded protein: CAWSLLAGGGSDTQYF.